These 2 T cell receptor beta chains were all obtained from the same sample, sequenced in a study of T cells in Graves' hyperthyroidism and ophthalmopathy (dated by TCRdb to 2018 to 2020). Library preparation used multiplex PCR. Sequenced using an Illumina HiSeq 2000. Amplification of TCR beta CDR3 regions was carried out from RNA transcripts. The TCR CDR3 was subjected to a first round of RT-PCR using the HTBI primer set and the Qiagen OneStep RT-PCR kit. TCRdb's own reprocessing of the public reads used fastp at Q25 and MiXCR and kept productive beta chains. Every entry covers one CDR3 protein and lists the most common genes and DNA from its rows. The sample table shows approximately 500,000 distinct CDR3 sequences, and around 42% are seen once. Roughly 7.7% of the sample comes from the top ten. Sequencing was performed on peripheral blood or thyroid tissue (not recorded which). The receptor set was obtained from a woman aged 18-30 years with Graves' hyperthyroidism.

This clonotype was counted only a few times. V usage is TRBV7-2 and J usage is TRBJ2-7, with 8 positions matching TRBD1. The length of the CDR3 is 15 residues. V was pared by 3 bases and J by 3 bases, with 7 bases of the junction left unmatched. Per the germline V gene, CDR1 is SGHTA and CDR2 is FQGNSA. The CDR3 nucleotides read TGTGCCAGCAGCTTGATTACCGACAGGGGCTACGAGCAGTACTTC. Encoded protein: CASSLITDRGYEQYF. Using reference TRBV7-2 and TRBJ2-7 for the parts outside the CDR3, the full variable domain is GAGVSQSPSNKVTEKGKDVELRCDPISGHTALYWYRQSLGQGLEFLIYFQGNSAPDKSGLPSDRFSAERTGGSVSTLTIQRTQQEDSAVYLCASSLITDRGYEQYFGPGTRLTVT.

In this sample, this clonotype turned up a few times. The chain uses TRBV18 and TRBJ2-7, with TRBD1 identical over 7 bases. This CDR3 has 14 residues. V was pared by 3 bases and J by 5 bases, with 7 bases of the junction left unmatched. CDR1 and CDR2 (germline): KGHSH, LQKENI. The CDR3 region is CASSPAGTADEQYF. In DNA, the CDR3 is TGTGCCAGCTCACCTGCCGGGACAGCAGACGAGCAGTACTTC.